Given below is one T cell receptor beta chain in context. Its antigen is unidentified. This record belongs to a study of response to subunit inactivated influenza vaccine. Study-wide results and limits: After each seasonal influenza vaccination, few new T cells are recruited, the authors suggested.

TCRdb analysed the RT-PCR reads with MiXCR anew, one entry per CDR3 protein. The sample records 700,000 to 800,000 distinct CDR3 sequences, approximately 18% being singletons. This TCR derives from a man aged 45 to 65 who received an inactivated influenza vaccine. This specimen was PBMCs from blood, taken roughly 5 days after vaccination.

Here the CDR3 DNA reads TGCAGCGTTTCGATCACGGCGGGGAATTCACCCCTCCACTTT. It specifies CSVSITAGNSPLHF. The V and J genes are TRBV29-1 and TRBJ1-6; no firm D call. The CDR3 runs 14 residues. Germline V gene lookup returns CDR1 SQVTM and CDR2 ANQGSEA. Trimming left V 5 bases short and J 7 bases short, with 15 bases between.